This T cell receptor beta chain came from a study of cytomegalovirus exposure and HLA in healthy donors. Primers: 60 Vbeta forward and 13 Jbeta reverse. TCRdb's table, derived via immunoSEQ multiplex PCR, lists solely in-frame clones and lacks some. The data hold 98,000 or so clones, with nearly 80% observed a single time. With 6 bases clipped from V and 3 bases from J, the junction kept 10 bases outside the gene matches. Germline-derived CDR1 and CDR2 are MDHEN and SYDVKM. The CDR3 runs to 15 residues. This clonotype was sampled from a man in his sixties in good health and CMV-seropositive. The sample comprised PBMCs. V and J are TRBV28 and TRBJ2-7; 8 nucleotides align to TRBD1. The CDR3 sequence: CASSPAGTGGYEQYF. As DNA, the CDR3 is TGTGCCAGCAGCCCTGCCGGGACAGGTGGCTACGAGCAGTACTTC.